Listed below are T cell receptor beta chains from one sample, sequenced in a study of T cells in Graves' hyperthyroidism and ophthalmopathy. Using its own MiXCR run on the multiplex PCR reads, TCRdb lists one record per CDR3 protein. The data contain 500,000 to 750,000 distinct CDR3 sequences, 15% to 19% of them seen just once; the ten biggest clones take up roughly 6.6%. The source material was blood. Receptors originate from a woman in her 30s with Graves' hyperthyroidism. Both conserved end residues are part of each CDR3. Fields, in order: V gene, clone size, D gene, J gene, CDR3 DNA, CDR3 protein. A D gene is named only where the DNA matches it firmly. Clone sizes are given selectively: once, few, many, or a class where the clone is expanded.

v_call: TRBV12-3/TRBV12-4
clone_size: many
d_call: TRBD2
j_call: TRBJ2-1
cdr3_nt: TGTGCCAGCAGTTTTTCTCCTAGCGGTTCCTACAATGAGCAGTTCTTC
cdr3_aa: CASSFSPSGSYNEQFF

v_call: TRBV20-1
clone_size: few
d_call: TRBD1
j_call: TRBJ1-1
cdr3_nt: TGCAGTGCGGGAGCTAGGACAGGGGGCGAGGCTTTCTTT
cdr3_aa: CSAGARTGGEAFF

v_call: TRBV12-3/TRBV12-4
clone_size: many
d_call: TRBD2
j_call: TRBJ2-7
cdr3_nt: TGTGCCAGCAGTTCCCTAGCGGGACCCTACGAGCAGTACTTC
cdr3_aa: CASSSLAGPYEQYF

v_call: TRBV25-1
clone_size: few
d_call: -
j_call: TRBJ2-5
cdr3_nt: TGTGCCAGCAGTGAATATAAACCCCAGACGGAGACCCAGTACTTC
cdr3_aa: CASSEYKPQTETQYF

v_call: TRBV20-1
clone_size: many
d_call: TRBD2
j_call: TRBJ2-7
cdr3_nt: TGCAGTGCTAGAGATGGCGGGAGGGTCACCGAGCAGTACTTC
cdr3_aa: CSARDGGRVTEQYF

v_call: TRBV20-1
clone_size: -
d_call: -
j_call: TRBJ2-7
cdr3_nt: TGCAGTGTTTCCGCCAACTACGAGCAGTACTTC
cdr3_aa: CSVSANYEQYF

v_call: TRBV5-1
clone_size: many
d_call: -
j_call: TRBJ1-1
cdr3_nt: TGCGCCAGCATGACAGACTGGAACACTGAAGCTTTCTTT
cdr3_aa: CASMTDWNTEAFF

v_call: TRBV28
clone_size: many
d_call: TRBD2
j_call: TRBJ2-7
cdr3_nt: TGTGCCAGCAGTCGATTCCGAGCGGGAGGCGACGAGCAGTACTTC
cdr3_aa: CASSRFRAGGDEQYF

v_call: TRBV12-5
clone_size: -
d_call: TRBD2
j_call: TRBJ2-1
cdr3_nt: TGTGCTAGTGGTCCGGCTAGCGGGAGGGCCAATGAGCAGTTCTTC
cdr3_aa: CASGPASGRANEQFF

v_call: TRBV2
clone_size: few
d_call: TRBD1
j_call: TRBJ1-3
cdr3_nt: TGTGCCAGCAGCGCTACGACAGGGCAAGGAAACACCATATATTTT
cdr3_aa: CASSATTGQGNTIYF

v_call: TRBV29-1
clone_size: many
d_call: TRBD1
j_call: TRBJ1-1
cdr3_nt: TGCAGCGTTGTCCACGACAGGGTGAACACTGAAGCTTTCTTT
cdr3_aa: CSVVHDRVNTEAFF

v_call: TRBV28
clone_size: many
d_call: -
j_call: TRBJ2-7
cdr3_nt: TGTGCCAGCAGTTGGACAGTGAGCTCCTACGAGCAGTACTTC
cdr3_aa: CASSWTVSSYEQYF

v_call: TRBV12-3/TRBV12-4
clone_size: many
d_call: -
j_call: TRBJ1-5
cdr3_nt: TGTGCCAGCAGTTTCGGAGGTACGGCGAGCAATCAGCCCCAGCATTTT
cdr3_aa: CASSFGGTASNQPQHF

v_call: TRBV20-1
clone_size: -
d_call: TRBD2
j_call: TRBJ2-3
cdr3_nt: TGCAGTGCTAGCGGGACTAGCGGGAGTATAGGTACAGATACGCAGTATTTT
cdr3_aa: CSASGTSGSIGTDTQYF

v_call: TRBV3-1
clone_size: -
d_call: TRBD2
j_call: TRBJ2-1
cdr3_nt: TGTGCCAGCAGCCAAGCCGTAGCGGGAGCGTTCGACAATGAGCAGTTCTTC
cdr3_aa: CASSQAVAGAFDNEQFF